This T cell receptor (beta chain) appears in the sequencing data of a study of shared clonotypes between healthy human individuals. The wider study: CD8 memory received one plate per donor, CD8 naive two, CD4 memory three and CD4 naive three.

Libraries were prepared by immunoSEQ multiplex PCR; TCRdb keeps only in-frame clonotypes and omits some of them. Of 2 million to 2.5 million clones in the sample, under 95% were seen once. CDR3 size: 13 residues. The germline CDR1 and CDR2 sequences are LNHDA and SQIVND (reference sequence). Trimming stripped 5 bases from V and 0 bases from J, with 7 bases between. The clonotype originates from a man in his late teens or twenties in good health. Some clones in this sample may be carry-over from other donors' samples. Sequencing used naive CD4+ T cells from PBMCs. Sample subset: CD45RA+ positively selected. The V call is TRBV19, the J call TRBJ1-1, with D possibly matching TRBD1 (5 bases). CDR3 sequence: CASSQGMNTEAFF. As DNA, the CDR3 is TGTGCCAGTAGTCAGGGAATGAACACTGAAGCTTTCTTT.